This TCR beta chain was found in a study of identical twins. Details on this clonotype: Its target is unknown.

General study results and limits: Researchers reported weaker excess twin sharing in beta out-of-frame sequences.

TCRdb used MiXCR to reprocess the 5' RACE reads, holding one entry per CDR3 protein. The table shows 450,000 to 650,000 distinct CDR3 sequences, with 9.5% to 10% occurring only once. The sample was also linked to a second study, of yellow fever vaccine responses in identical twins.

This TCR was recovered from a woman aged 18-29 years in good health. The sample consisted of PBMCs.

The CDR3 protein is CASSTGGPQHF. CDR3 coding DNA: TGTGCCAGCAGCACAGGGGGACCCCAGCATTTT. This rearrangement joins TRBV12-3 or TRBV12-4 to TRBJ1-5; 8 bases are a match to TRBD1. The CDR3 length is 11 residues. Unmatched junction bases numbered 2, after V lost 6 bases and J lost 10 bases.